The 25 T cell receptor beta chains given below trace back to one sample, sequenced in a study of cytomegalovirus exposure and HLA in healthy donors. PCR primers comprised 60 Vbeta and 13 Jbeta primers. The repertoire was sequenced with immunoSEQ multiplex PCR; TCRdb's copy has only in-frame clones and lacks some. The top ten hold 5% to 6.5% of the sample, which has 200,000 to 250,000 clones, roughly 87% seen once. Material for sequencing was PBMCs. The receptors stem from a woman between 40 and 55 years old in good health and CMV-seropositive.

This clone was seen a single time. The rearrangement joins TRBV7-6 to TRBJ2-7, with D tentatively TRBD2 (5 bases). The CDR3 totals 13 residues. V was shortened by 0 bases and J by 7 bases, with 10 bases between the two germline ends. Looked up from germline, CDR1 is SGHVS and CDR2 is FNYEAQ. This CDR3 is CASSLATWTEQYF. The CDR3, as DNA: TGTGCCAGCAGCTTAGCAACCTGGACTGAGCAGTACTTC.

V is TRBV7-9 and J is TRBJ1-2, with D possibly being TRBD1 (6 bases). The CDR3 has 16 residues. Trimming cost V 1 base and J 7 bases, with 19 bases left between them. Germline V gene lookup returns CDR1 SEHNR and CDR2 FQNEAQ (reference sequence). CDR3 sequence reads: CASSLELGAGDAGYTF. The CDR3 DNA is TGTGCCAGCAGCTTAGAGTTAGGGGCAGGGGACGCTGGCTACACCTTC.

This chain links TRBV2 with TRBJ1-2, with TRBD1 matching 8 bases. From germline, CDR1 is SNHLY and CDR2 FYNNEI. V gave up 11 bases and J gave up 4 bases; unmatched junction bases: 9. CDR3 size: 13 residues. This CDR3 reads CALTGGGGYGYTF. For the CDR3, the DNA is TGTGCCCTCACAGGGGGGGGTGGCTATGGCTACACCTTC.

This clone was detected a few times. For the CDR3, the DNA is TGTGCCAGCAGCTTAGCCGTTAGCGGGGGCCCGAAATCCTACGAGCAGTACTTC. Protein sequence: CASSLAVSGGPKSYEQYF. This rearrangement joins TRBV7-8 to TRBJ2-7, with 9 bases fitting TRBD2. The CDR3 contains 18 residues. Germline CDR1 reads SGHVS; CDR2 reads FQNEAQ. V lost 0 bases, J lost 1 base, and 10 bases stayed unmatched.

The chain carries TRBV10-2 and TRBJ1-5; 8 nucleotides match TRBD1. Germline CDR1 is WSHSY and CDR2 is SAAADI. J lost 9 bases, V lost 6 bases, and 7 bases had no gene match. The CDR3 has 13 residues. The CDR3 region is CASSEDRGRPQHF. CDR3 in DNA: TGCGCCAGCAGCGAAGACAGGGGCCGGCCCCAGCATTTT.

As for this clone: Other DNA sequences in this sample translate to the same CDR3. The chain has TRBV19 and TRBJ1-1; possible D gene TRBD1, 5 bases. Trimming stripped 3 bases from V and 5 bases from J, with 13 bases between. The CDR3 sequence is 14 residues long. Germline V lookup: CDR1 LNHDA, CDR2 SQIVND (reference sequence). For the CDR3, the DNA is TGTGCCAGTAGTATTGCCCAGGGAGGGACTGAAGCTTTCTTT. Translated, it gives CASSIAQGGTEAFF.

A single count supports this clone. The chain recombines TRBV14 with TRBJ2-3; D gene uncertain. The V gene's germline CDR1 is SGHDN and CDR2 FVKESK. This CDR3 has 12 amino acids. V lost 0 bases and J 7 bases, leaving 5 bases between the germline ends. In DNA form, the CDR3 reads TGTGCCAGCAGCCAAGATCGGTATACGCAGTATTTT. It codes for CASSQDRYTQYF.

The chain uses TRBV18 and TRBJ1-1; D may be TRBD1 (5 bases). This CDR3 spans 13 amino acids. V dropped 3 bases and J dropped 6 bases, with 11 bases sitting between them. Germline-derived CDR1 and CDR2 are KGHSH and LQKENI. The chain's CDR3 is CASSPTASAEAFF. CDR3 nucleotides: TGTGCCAGCTCACCGACAGCCTCCGCTGAAGCTTTCTTT. The full variable domain, its missing parts supplied by reference TRBV18 and TRBJ1-1, is NAGVMQNPRHLVRRRGQEARLRCSPMKGHSHVYWYRQLPEEGLKFMVYLQKENIIDESGMPKERFSAEFPKEGPSILRIQQVVRGDSAAYFCASSPTASAEAFFGQGTRLTVV.

This clone has a handful of counts. CDR3 sequence: CASSQDGGMNTEAFF. Here the CDR3 DNA reads TGCGCCAGCAGCCAAGACGGAGGAATGAACACTGAAGCTTTCTTT. The rearrangement joins TRBV4-1 to TRBJ1-1; D remains unclear. The CDR3 spans 15 residues. The V end was cut by 0 bases, the J end by 0 bases, with 8 bases between. Per germline, CDR1 MGHRA and CDR2 YSYEKL.

This clone appeared a single time. The chain recombines TRBV14 with TRBJ2-5; no clear D gene. This CDR3 is 13 amino acids long. Germline lookup yields CDR1 SGHDN and CDR2 FVKESK. With 4 bases removed from V and 4 bases from J, the gap between germline ends came to 10 bases. Here the CDR3 DNA reads TGTGCCAGCAGCCCTTCGGGTGGAGAGACCCAGTACTTC. Encoded protein: CASSPSGGETQYF. Supplemented by reference TRBV14 and TRBJ2-5, the full variable domain reads EAGVTQFPSHSVIEKGQTVTLRCDPISGHDNLYWYRRVMGKEIKFLLHFVKESKQDESGMPNNRFLAERTGGTYSTLKVQPAELEDSGVYFCASSPSGGETQYFGPGTRLLVL.

V gene TRBV28 combines with J gene TRBJ1-1, with D unresolved. The CDR3 is 14 amino acids. Deletions cut 6 bases from V and 1 base from J, with 12 bases between. CDR1 and CDR2 from the germline V gene are MDHEN and SYDVKM. The CDR3 loop is CASSPTRRNTEAFF. DNA for the CDR3: TGTGCCAGCAGCCCCACCCGGAGGAACACTGAAGCTTTCTTT. Full variable domain (rest looked up from reference TRBV28 and TRBJ1-1): DVKVTQSSRYLVKRTGEKVFLECVQDMDHENMFWYRQDPGLGLRLIYFSYDVKMKEKGDIPEGYSVSREKKERFSLILESASTNQTSMYLCASSPTRRNTEAFFGQGTRLTVV.

The chain couples TRBV11-2 to TRBJ2-2; the D gene is possibly TRBD1 (6 bases). The CDR3 contains 15 residues. V shed 3 bases and J shed 0 bases, with 8 bases lying between them. CDR1 is SGHAT, CDR2 FQNNGV, per germline. The CDR3 loop reads CASSLDSTNTGELFF. CDR3 bases: TGTGCCAGCAGCTTGGACAGTACGAACACCGGGGAGCTGTTTTTT. The variable domain in full, completed from reference TRBV11-2 and TRBJ2-2, reads EAGVAQSPRYKIIEKRQSVAFWCNPISGHATLYWYQQILGQGPKLLIQFQNNGVVDDSQLPKDRFSAERLKGVDSTLKIQPAKLEDSAVYLCASSLDSTNTGELFFGEGSRLTVL.

V gene TRBV5-5 combines with J gene TRBJ1-1; 10 bases are shared with TRBD1. The CDR3 is made up of 14 amino acids. Germline trimming cut 4 bases from V and 3 bases from J; bases unmatched to any gene: 3. Per the germline V gene, CDR1 is SGHKS and CDR2 is YYEKEE (reference sequence). The CDR3 DNA sequence: TGTGCCAGCAGCAAGGGACAGGGGTACACTGAAGCTTTCTTT. Its protein product is CASSKGQGYTEAFF.

The chain has TRBV5-1 and TRBJ2-3; 8 bases line up with TRBD1. The V gene's germline CDR1 is SGHRS and CDR2 YFSETQ. The CDR3 contains 15 residues. The ends lost 1 base at V and 4 bases at J; junction bases unmatched: 5. The CDR3 loop reads CASSLQGAKADTQYF. CDR3 sequence (DNA): TGCGCCAGCAGCTTGCAGGGGGCAAAAGCAGATACGCAGTATTTT. Looking up the rest from reference TRBV5-1 and TRBJ2-3 gives the full variable domain: KAGVTQTPRYLIKTRGQQVTLSCSPISGHRSVSWYQQTPGQGLQFLFEYFSETQRNKGNFPGRFSGRQFSNSRSEMNVSTLELGDSALYLCASSLQGAKADTQYFGPGTRLTVL.

The J gene is TRBJ1-2, the V gene TRBV29-1, with D unclear. V was trimmed by 3 bases and J by 4 bases, leaving 9 bases between them. The CDR3 loop spans 12 amino acids. CDR1 and CDR2 from the germline V gene are SQVTM and ANQGSEA. The CDR3 sequence: CSVDLAPYGYTF. CDR3 nucleotides: TGCAGCGTTGATCTAGCGCCCTATGGCTACACCTTC.

The rearrangement links TRBV9 to TRBJ2-1; 9 positions agree with TRBD1. CDR1 is SGDLS, CDR2 YYNGEE, per germline. V trimming: 3 bases; J trimming: 6 bases; junction bases outside the gene matches: 7. There are 15 residues in the CDR3. The CDR3 sequence is CASSAGQGRINEQFF. The CDR3 bases are TGTGCCAGCAGCGCGGGACAGGGCCGAATCAATGAGCAGTTCTTC.

The CDR3 loop reads CASSRLGGGARRDTQYF. CDR3 coding DNA: TGTGCCAGCAGCCGCCTGGGAGGGGGGGCCCGTAGGGATACGCAGTATTTT. The chain is built from TRBV7-3 and TRBJ2-3; D is perhaps TRBD2 (7 bases). V lost 5 bases and J 6 bases, leaving 24 bases between the germline ends. The germline V gene has CDR1 SGHTA and CDR2 FQGTGA. This CDR3 region has 17 residues.

The chain has TRBV7-2 and TRBJ1-2; 11 bases agree with TRBD1. The CDR3 runs 16 residues. After removal of 4 bases from V and 2 bases from J, the junction contained 6 bases not matched to a gene. From germline, CDR1 is SGHTA and CDR2 FQGNSA. The CDR3 DNA sequence: TGTGCCAGCAGCTGGGGACAGGGGGAACTGAACTATGGCTACACCTTC. This codes for CASSWGQGELNYGYTF.

A word on this clone: Other DNA sequences from this sample encode an identical CDR3 as well. V is TRBV30 and J is TRBJ1-2; maybe TRBD1 (5 bases). Trimming cost V 2 bases and J 0 bases, with 7 bases left between them. CDR3 length: 13 amino acids. CDR1 is GTSNPN and CDR2 is SVGIG in the germline V gene (reference sequence). The chain's CDR3 is CAWSRGANYGYTF. The CDR3 region has the DNA TGTGCCTGGAGTAGGGGCGCTAACTATGGCTACACCTTC.

The chain is built from TRBV5-1 and TRBJ1-6; TRBD1 matches 10 bases. Looked up from germline, CDR1 is SGHRS and CDR2 is YFSETQ. The CDR3 consists of 16 residues. Trimming cost V 0 bases and J 10 bases; bases outside gene matches: 7. The CDR3 DNA is TGCGCCAGCAGCTTGGCGGGCGACAGGGGGCTCTCACCCCTCCACTTT. Protein sequence: CASSLAGDRGLSPLHF.

The CDR3 nucleotides are TGCGCCAGCAGCTATAGCGGGAGTTCCTACAATGAGCAGTTCTTC. Its protein is CASSYSGSSYNEQFF. The chain has TRBV5-1 and TRBJ2-1, with 9 bases lining up with TRBD2. The trim removed 3 bases at V and 1 base at J, leaving 2 bases unmatched. The length of the CDR3 is 15 residues. CDR1 is SGHRS and CDR2 is YFSETQ in the germline V gene.

In regard to this clone: One end of the junction is discordant with germline, which a read error may explain. Other DNA sequences from this sample encode an identical CDR3 as well. V usage is TRBV5-1 and J usage is TRBJ1-2; 8 bases line up with TRBD1. CDR3 length equals 15 residues. CDR1 is SGHRS, CDR2 YFSETQ, per germline. CDR3 residues: CASSPVGQGLGGYTF. The CDR3 DNA reads TGCGCTAGCAGCCCCGTAGGACAGGGCCTAGGAGGCTACACCTTC.

The chain carries TRBV6-6 and TRBJ2-2, with no clear D. V lost 8 bases to trimming and J lost 7 bases, with 8 bases between them. Germline V gives CDR1 MNHNY, CDR2 SVGAGI (reference sequence). The length of the CDR3 is 11 residues. The DNA of the CDR3 is TGTGCCAGCGAGACTGACGGGGAGCTGTTTTTT. Its translation: CASETDGELFF.

This sequence joins TRBV7-2 and TRBJ1-1; D remains ambiguous. The ends were cut back, 4 bases at V and 2 bases at J, with 8 bases in the middle. The CDR3 is made up of 13 amino acids. Germline V lookup: CDR1 SGHTA, CDR2 FQGNSA. The CDR3 loop reads CASSSQLNTEAFF. In nucleotides, the CDR3 is TGTGCCAGCAGCTCACAGCTAAACACTGAAGCTTTCTTT.

Comment on this clone: The sample has other DNA sequences that encode this CDR3 too. This chain joins TRBV7-9 and TRBJ1-3; D is undetermined. V was pared by 3 bases and J by 4 bases, with 10 bases between. Germline CDR1 SEHNR, CDR2 FQNEAQ (reference sequence). This CDR3 is built from 14 residues. The CDR3 nucleotides read TGTGCCAGCAGCTTGGGAGGACTGGGAAACACCATATATTTT. It encodes CASSLGGLGNTIYF.